This T cell receptor beta chain originates from a study of blood T cell repertoires in COVID-19. Study at large: T cells, B-cell-depleted T cells, or PBMCs supplied cDNA or gDNA.

The V end was cut by 4 bases, the J end by 2 bases, with 13 bases between. This CDR3 comprises 15 residues. CDR1 is SGHNT and CDR2 is YYREEE in the germline V gene (reference sequence). Original data processing: From reference gene primer amplification, estimates of nucleated cell counts were derived. Data came from immunoSEQ multiplex PCR; TCRdb stores just in-frame clones and leaves some out. That table gives V, J and clone size, and the DNA gave D and trimming. The sample has about 460,000 clones, 88% seen once; the top ten hold approximately 8%. Individuals drawn from around 25 US areas were roughly 18 to 95 years old. Resolution of symptoms, clearance, or two negative PCRs was present in recovered Cohort 3 donors.

This clonotype was sampled from an older woman who had recovered from COVID-19. Source material: PBMCs or T cells enriched from blood (not recorded which). The chain has TRBV5-4 and TRBJ2-1; D may be TRBD2 (5 bases). The CDR3, as DNA: TGTGCCAGCAGCCTTGACACCGGGACCTACAATGAGCAGTTCTTC. Residues: CASSLDTGTYNEQFF.